These 28 T cell receptor beta chains share one sample of origin, sequenced in a study of lymphopenia after photon versus proton radiotherapy. The data were produced by immunoSEQ multiplex PCR, yet TCRdb's version contains in-frame clones alone and is incomplete. The profile shows around 30,000 clones, roughly 89% of them singletons. The sequenced sample was peripheral blood, obtained from a patient treated with proton-based radiotherapy. These receptors all stem from a woman aged 70 to 79 with pancreatic cancer. Some clones in this sample may be carry-over from other donors' samples.

This chain uses TRBV28 with TRBJ1-2, with 7 positions matching TRBD1. With 7 bases clipped from V and 4 bases from J, the junction kept 12 bases outside the gene matches. This CDR3 comprises 15 residues. Per the germline V gene, CDR1 is MDHEN and CDR2 is SYDVKM. DNA of the CDR3: TGTGCCAGCACCACAGACAGGGTTTTAATCTATGGCTACACCTTC. Protein: CASTTDRVLIYGYTF.

V and J are TRBV30 and TRBJ2-5; 8 bases match TRBD2. The germline V gene encodes CDR1 GTSNPN and CDR2 SVGIG (reference sequence). This CDR3 is built from 12 residues. Trimming removed 3 bases from V and 7 bases from J; junction bases left unmatched: 4. CDR3 in DNA: TGTGCCTGGAGACTCGGGGGGGGGACCCAGTACTTC. It yields the protein CAWRLGGGTQYF.

The table lists this clone with a count of one. This chain joins TRBV29-1 and TRBJ1-2; possibly TRBD1 for D (6 bases). This CDR3 has 13 residues. The V gene's germline CDR1 is SQVTM and CDR2 ANQGSEA. The V gene lost 4 bases and the J gene lost 4 bases, with 13 bases spanning the gap. The CDR3 region has the DNA TGCAGCGTTGGGTTCGGGGGGGCCTATGGCTACACCTTC. It translates to CSVGFGGAYGYTF.

This chain's CDR3 is CASRLQGLNTEAFF. The CDR3, as DNA: TGTGCCAGCAGGTTGCAGGGCCTGAACACTGAAGCTTTCTTT. The chain uses TRBV7-2 and TRBJ1-1; possible D gene TRBD1, 5 bases. V was clipped by 6 bases and J by 0 bases, with 11 bases between them. Germline lookup yields CDR1 SGHTA and CDR2 FQGNSA. CDR3 length equals 14 residues.

This chain links TRBV7-2 with TRBJ1-2; TRBD1 aligns across 9 bases. J lost 8 bases, V lost 8 bases, and 15 bases had no gene match. There are 15 residues in the CDR3. Germline CDR1 SGHTA, CDR2 FQGNSA. The CDR3 loop is CASQGYGTGLRGYTF. DNA for the CDR3: TGTGCCAGCCAGGGTTACGGGACAGGGCTAAGAGGCTACACCTTC. Combining the CDR3 with reference TRBV7-2 and TRBJ1-2 gives the whole variable domain GAGVSQSPSNKVTEKGKDVELRCDPISGHTALYWYRQSLGQGLEFLIYFQGNSAPDKSGLPSDRFSAERTGGSVSTLTIQRTQQEDSAVYLCASQGYGTGLRGYTFGSGTRLTVV.

Worth noting for this clone: The same CDR3 can be traced to other DNA sequences in this sample. This rearrangement joins TRBV6-5 to TRBJ2-7, with TRBD1 identical over 7 bases. The germline V gene encodes CDR1 MNHEY and CDR2 SVGAGI. The CDR3 sequence is 15 residues long. The V and J ends lost 6 bases and 4 bases, in that order; junction bases with no gene match: 12. The CDR3 here is CASSPDRAGSYEQYF. In DNA, the CDR3 is TGTGCCAGCAGCCCCGACAGGGCGGGCTCTTACGAGCAGTACTTC.

This chain joins TRBV5-1 and TRBJ2-3; the match to TRBD2 covers 11 bases. J was trimmed by 2 bases and V by 0 bases; bases with no gene match: 5. Germline lookup yields CDR1 SGHRS and CDR2 YFSETQ. The CDR3 is 17 residues long. The CDR3 is CASSLGASGRYTDTQYF. DNA of the CDR3: TGCGCCAGCAGCTTGGGTGCTAGCGGGAGGTACACAGATACGCAGTATTTT.

The chain is built from TRBV7-2 and TRBJ2-3; 8 bases are a match to TRBD1. The CDR3 is 15 residues long. CDR1 and CDR2 from the germline V gene are SGHTA and FQGNSA. The V segment lost 5 bases and the J segment 0 bases; nucleotides outside the gene matches: 4. CDR3 loop: CASSLRTGSTDTQYF. The CDR3 DNA reads as TGTGCCAGCAGCCTGAGGACAGGGAGCACAGATACGCAGTATTTT.

V gene TRBV18 combines with J gene TRBJ2-3; D call uncertain. The CDR3 spans 15 residues. Trimming removed 1 base at V and 4 bases at J, with 12 bases between. In germline, CDR1 is KGHSH, CDR2 LQKENI. CDR3 residues: CASSPRTHPSDTQYF. DNA for the CDR3: TGTGCCAGCTCACCACGTACGCATCCGTCAGATACGCAGTATTTT.

The rearrangement uses TRBV6-1 and TRBJ1-4; 8 bases fit TRBD1. V shed 5 bases, J shed 7 bases, and the junction held 9 bases outside the gene matches. The CDR3 contains 15 residues. Germline CDR1 and CDR2: MNHNS and SASEGT. CDR3 loop: CASSRAQGAAEKLFF. Here the CDR3 DNA reads TGTGCCAGCAGTCGGGCGCAGGGGGCGGCTGAAAAACTGTTTTTT.

This clone was seen more than once but under ten times. V gene TRBV28 combines with J gene TRBJ1-2, with D possibly matching TRBD1 (5 bases). Trimming took 4 bases from V and 2 from J, leaving 17 bases between them. This CDR3 is 16 amino acids long. Looked up from germline, CDR1 is MDHEN and CDR2 is SYDVKM. The CDR3 loop reads CASSSKSTGTNYGYTF. The DNA of the CDR3 is TGTGCCAGCAGTTCAAAATCCACAGGTACAAACTATGGCTACACCTTC.

By proportion, this clone is medium-sized. The gene calls are TRBV19 and TRBJ1-3; D gene unclear. The CDR3 extends over 15 amino acids. The germline V gene encodes CDR1 LNHDA and CDR2 SQIVND (reference sequence). V shed 6 bases and J shed 1 base, with 13 bases lying between them. This CDR3 reads CASSLQSWSGNTIYF. The CDR3 nucleotides read TGTGCCAGTAGCCTCCAATCGTGGTCTGGAAACACCATATATTTT.

This sequence joins TRBV14 and TRBJ2-2; possibly TRBD1 for D (6 bases). This CDR3 is 20 amino acids long. Trimming took 0 bases from V and 3 from J, leaving 23 bases between them. The V gene's germline CDR1 is SGHDN and CDR2 FVKESK. CDR3 sequence: CASSQERRPGHLRHTGELFF. The CDR3 region has the DNA TGTGCCAGCAGCCAAGAACGCCGTCCGGGACACCTAAGGCACACCGGGGAGCTGTTTTTT.

The V gene is TRBV4-2, the J gene TRBJ2-7; 8 bases are a match to TRBD2. This CDR3 region has 18 residues. From germline, CDR1 is LGHNA and CDR2 YNFKEQ. Germline trimming cut 0 bases from V and 5 bases from J; bases unmatched to any gene: 15. The CDR3 loop reads CASSQEPDLAGKGNEQYF. CDR3 nucleotides: TGTGCCAGCAGCCAAGAACCTGATTTAGCGGGAAAAGGGAACGAGCAGTACTTC.

J is TRBJ2-1 and V is TRBV7-6; 11 bases are a match to TRBD1. This CDR3 comprises 14 residues. CDR1 and CDR2 from the germline V gene are SGHVS and FNYEAQ. V trimming: 3 bases; J trimming: 6 bases; junction bases outside the gene matches: 1. Here the CDR3 reads CASSFGTGGNEQFF. In DNA, the CDR3 is TGTGCCAGCAGCTTTGGGACAGGGGGCAATGAGCAGTTCTTC.

The chain employs TRBV6-5 and TRBJ2-7; 8 nucleotides line up with TRBD1. Germline assignment: CDR1 MNHEY and CDR2 SVGAGI. V was pared by 6 bases and J by 5 bases, with 6 bases of the junction left unmatched. The CDR3 length is 13 residues. CDR3 protein: CASSDTDRDEQYF. In nucleotides, the CDR3 is TGTGCCAGCAGCGATACGGACAGGGACGAGCAGTACTTC.

The CDR3 loop is CASSLPGTGGNQPQHF. The CDR3 region has the DNA TGTGCCAGCAGCCTCCCTGGGACAGGGGGGAATCAGCCCCAGCATTTT. The J gene is TRBJ1-5, the V gene TRBV4-2; 11 nucleotides line up with TRBD1. The CDR3 sequence is 16 residues long. V lost 4 bases, J lost 4 bases, and 6 bases stayed unmatched. Germline CDR1 is LGHNA and CDR2 is YNFKEQ.

This rearrangement joins TRBV29-1 to TRBJ1-2; D is ambiguous. Trimming took 7 bases from V and 8 from J, leaving 20 bases between them. Germline lookup yields CDR1 SQVTM and CDR2 ANQGSEA. This CDR3 comprises 13 residues. In nucleotides, the CDR3 is TGCAGCGCAATGCTTGGTGGTGCTACGGGCTACACCTTC. Its protein product is CSAMLGGATGYTF.

The chain uses TRBV19 and TRBJ2-2, with TRBD1 identical over 9 bases. CDR1 and CDR2 from the germline V gene are LNHDA and SQIVND (reference sequence). The CDR3 is 16 amino acids. The V and J ends lost 3 bases and 7 bases, in that order; junction bases with no gene match: 9. In nucleotides, the CDR3 is TGTGCCAGTAGTATCAGGACAGGGGTCGGCGTCGGGGAGCTGTTTTTT. This encodes CASSIRTGVGVGELFF.

The CDR3 DNA is TGTGCCAGCAGGGGGGCGCTGAGCACTGAAGCTTTCTTT. Translating gives CASRGALSTEAFF. The chain has TRBV28 and TRBJ1-1, with D perhaps TRBD1 (6 bases). From germline, CDR1 is MDHEN and CDR2 SYDVKM. This CDR3 is 13 amino acids long. Trimming took off 6 bases at V and 4 bases at J, with 12 bases between the two ends.

The V gene is TRBV5-1, the J gene TRBJ1-2, with 9 bases identical to TRBD1. V was pared by 2 bases and J by 7 bases, with 6 bases of the junction left unmatched. This CDR3 contains 14 residues. In germline, CDR1 is SGHRS, CDR2 YFSETQ. CDR3 in amino acids: CASSFLDRGSGYTF. DNA for the CDR3: TGCGCCAGCAGCTTTCTTGACAGGGGGAGTGGCTACACCTTC.

The genes are TRBV19 and TRBJ2-3, with 8 bases fitting TRBD1. In germline, CDR1 is LNHDA, CDR2 SQIVND (reference sequence). Trimming cost V 4 bases and J 2 bases; bases outside gene matches: 5. This CDR3 contains 15 residues. CDR3 amino acids: CASSTRTGITDTQYF. For the CDR3, the DNA is TGTGCCAGTAGTACTCGGACAGGGATCACAGATACGCAGTATTTT.

This rearrangement joins TRBV5-1 to TRBJ2-1, with 7 bases aligning to TRBD2. Germline CDR1 SGHRS, CDR2 YFSETQ. V lost 1 base, J lost 9 bases, and 10 bases stayed unmatched. The CDR3 totals 15 residues. CDR3 DNA sequence: TGCGCCAGCAGCTTGTTAGCGGGCAGCGGGGTTGAGCAGTTCTTC. Translation: CASSLLAGSGVEQFF.

The rearrangement links TRBV2 to TRBJ1-2, with D uncertain. The CDR3 spans 16 residues. V lost 1 base and J lost 5, with 17 bases in between. CDR1 and CDR2 from the germline V gene are SNHLY and FYNNEI. The CDR3 here is CASSEGQFVLGYGYTF. CDR3 coding DNA: TGTGCCAGCAGTGAAGGGCAGTTTGTATTAGGGTATGGCTACACCTTC. The full variable domain, rest sourced from reference TRBV2 and TRBJ1-2, is EPEVTQTPSHQVTQMGQEVILRCVPISNHLYFYWYRQILGQKVEFLVSFYNNEISEKSEIFDDQFSVERPDGSNFTLKIRSTKLEDSAMYFCASSEGQFVLGYGYTFGSGTRLTVV.

The rearrangement joins TRBV28 to TRBJ1-6; D is unclear. The CDR3 extends over 15 amino acids. Germline values: CDR1 MDHEN, CDR2 SYDVKM. Trimming left V 7 bases short and J 6 bases short, with 16 bases between. CDR3 sequence: CASIATTNFNSPLHF. The CDR3 region has the DNA TGTGCCAGCATTGCTACCACAAACTTTAATTCACCCCTCCACTTT.

The V gene is TRBV10-3, the J gene TRBJ2-2; D is possibly TRBD1 (6 bases). Germline V lookup: CDR1 ENHRY, CDR2 SYGVKD. The CDR3 contains 15 residues. The V end was cut by 6 bases, the J end by 0 bases, with 11 bases between. The CDR3 loop is CAIRDRTSNTGELFF. In nucleotides, the CDR3 is TGTGCCATCAGAGACAGGACCTCGAACACCGGGGAGCTGTTTTTT.

The CDR3 region is CASSARLSNTGELFF. Here the CDR3 DNA reads TGTGCCAGTAGTGCCAGGCTTTCGAACACCGGGGAGCTGTTTTTT. V gene TRBV19 combines with J gene TRBJ2-2; D remains unclear. From germline, CDR1 is LNHDA and CDR2 SQIVND (reference sequence). The CDR3 spans 15 residues. With 5 bases removed from V and 0 bases from J, the gap between germline ends came to 10 bases.

The CDR3 nucleotides are TGTGCCATCAGGCTAGACGCCGGGGAGCTGTTTTTT. Residues: CAIRLDAGELFF. V is TRBV10-3 and J is TRBJ2-2; no definite D call. CDR1 is ENHRY, CDR2 SYGVKD, per germline. V gave up 6 bases and J gave up 6 bases, with 8 bases separating them. This CDR3 has 12 amino acids.